This is a list of T cell receptor beta chains from one sample in a study of cytomegalovirus exposure and HLA in healthy donors. Sequencing was performed with immunoSEQ multiplex PCR; in TCRdb, only in-frame clones are kept and a portion is missing. This table holds 300,000 to 400,000 clones, 88% found once. The sequenced sample was PBMCs. Receptor source: a young man in good health and CMV-seronegative. Both conserved end residues are part of each CDR3. D genes are given only for firm matches. Not every row has a clone size; where given, it reads once, few, many or a size class.

j_call d_call v_call clone_size cdr3_aa cdr3_nt
TRBJ2-1 TRBD1 TRBV2 - CASSEDRANEQFF TGTGCCAGCAGTGAGGACAGGGCCAATGAGCAGTTCTTC
TRBJ2-2 TRBD1 TRBV15 - CATSTPTGMNTGELFF TGTGCCACCAGCACCCCGACAGGGATGAACACCGGGGAGCTGTTTTTT
TRBJ2-5 - TRBV9 - CASSHIGQGGSETQYF TGTGCCAGCAGCCACATCGGACAGGGAGGGTCGGAGACCCAGTACTTC
TRBJ1-6 - TRBV5-6 few CASSWSQRGAALHF TGTGCCAGCAGCTGGAGCCAAAGGGGCGCGGCCCTCCACTTT
TRBJ2-7 TRBD2 TRBV6-5 - CASSYSSGEREQYF TGTGCCAGCAGTTACTCGAGCGGGGAACGGGAGCAGTACTTC
TRBJ2-5 - TRBV23-1 - CASSQSPAGIPREYF TGCGCCAGCAGTCAATCCCCGGCAGGGATCCCACGTGAGTACTTC
TRBJ1-4 - TRBV6-6 - CASMAGEKLFF TGTGCCAGTATGGCGGGGGAAAAACTGTTTTTT
TRBJ1-1 - TRBV6-4 - CASSDSYFTEAFF TGTGCCAGCAGTGACTCGTATTTCACTGAAGCTTTCTTT
TRBJ1-2 - TRBV4-3 few CASSQDRRGITF TGCGCCAGCAGCCAAGATCGGAGAGGAATCACCTTC
TRBJ1-2 TRBD1 TRBV11-2 - CASSSPGQPVTTF TGTGCCAGCAGCTCGCCGGGACAGCCGGTAACCACCTTC
TRBJ2-4 TRBD1 TRBV5-1 - CASSPGTGGPKNIQYF TGCGCCAGCAGCCCCGGGACAGGGGGCCCCAAAAACATTCAGTACTTC
TRBJ1-4 - TRBV6-1 - CASTREGVSEKLFF TGTGCCAGCACCCGAGAAGGGGTATCAGAAAAACTGTTTTTT
TRBJ2-2 - TRBV28 - CATNRGGTGELFF TGTGCCACCAACAGGGGGGGAACCGGGGAGCTGTTTTTT
TRBJ1-2 - TRBV7-9 - CASRAGNYGYTF TGTGCCAGCAGGGCGGGGAACTATGGCTACACCTTC
TRBJ1-5 - TRBV6-5 - CASSQYHNSNQPQHF TGTGCCAGCAGTCAGTACCACAATAGCAATCAGCCCCAGCATTTT
TRBJ1-4 - TRBV16 - CASSQSLGRNDEKLFF TGTGCCAGCAGCCAATCGTTGGGCCGTAACGATGAAAAACTGTTTTTT
TRBJ2-7 - TRBV6-1 once CASSEAGRSYEQYF TGTGCCAGCAGTGAAGCGGGGCGGAGCTACGAGCAGTACTTC
TRBJ2-2 TRBD2 TRBV19 - CASSIGTSGALVTGELFF TGTGCCAGTAGTATCGGGACTAGCGGGGCTCTTGTAACCGGGGAGCTGTTTTTT
TRBJ2-7 - TRBV4-1 - CASSTGLTYEQYF TGCGCCAGCAGCACGGGACTTACCTACGAGCAGTACTTC
TRBJ2-1 - TRBV7-9 - CASSLNGQLRGNNEQFF TGTGCCAGCAGCTTAAACGGACAGTTACGGGGTAACAATGAGCAGTTCTTC
TRBJ1-6 TRBD1 TRBV2 - CASSLGQGLGNSPLHF TGTGCCAGCAGCCTTGGACAGGGTCTGGGAAATTCACCCCTCCACTTT
TRBJ2-1 TRBD1 TRBV5-1 - CASSLGAPGQGKFF TGCGCCAGCAGTTTAGGAGCACCGGGACAGGGGAAGTTCTTC